The T cell receptor beta chain described here comes from a study of CD8 T cells in ankylosing spondylitis. V was clipped by 6 bases and J by 2 bases, with 4 bases between them. The CDR3 has 11 amino acids. CDR1 and CDR2 (germline): ENHRY, SYGVKD. TCRdb recomputed calls from the 5' RACE reads with MiXCR, one row per CDR3 protein. Altogether 220,000 or so distinct CDR3 sequences are present, 10% being singletons, with the ten largest covering 20% to 25%. In its sample, this clonotype was seen many times. The chain employs TRBV10-3 and TRBJ1-1, with D uncertain. Sample: blood, either unsorted or a sorted T cell fraction (not recorded which). The sequence came from a male donor with ankylosing spondylitis or in good health (not recorded which). CDR3 DNA sequence: TGTGCCATCAGCGAAAACACTGAAGCTTTCTTT. It is translated as CAISENTEAFF.